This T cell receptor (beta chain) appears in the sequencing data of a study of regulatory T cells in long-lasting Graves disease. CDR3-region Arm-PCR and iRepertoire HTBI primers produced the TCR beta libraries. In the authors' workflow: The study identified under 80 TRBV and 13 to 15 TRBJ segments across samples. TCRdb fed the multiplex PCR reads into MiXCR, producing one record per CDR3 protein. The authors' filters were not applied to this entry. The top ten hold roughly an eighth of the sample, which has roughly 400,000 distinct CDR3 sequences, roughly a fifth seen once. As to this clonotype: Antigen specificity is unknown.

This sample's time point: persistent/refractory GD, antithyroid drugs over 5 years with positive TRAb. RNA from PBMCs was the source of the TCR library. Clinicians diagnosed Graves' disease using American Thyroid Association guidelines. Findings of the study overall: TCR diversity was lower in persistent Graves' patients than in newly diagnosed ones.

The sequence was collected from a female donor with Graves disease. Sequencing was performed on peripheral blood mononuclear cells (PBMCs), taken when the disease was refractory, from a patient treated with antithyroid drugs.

CDR3 protein: CAWRIGRNTEAFF. CDR3 coding DNA: TGTGCCTGGAGGATTGGGAGGAACACTGAAGCTTTCTTT. The genes are TRBV30 and TRBJ1-1; D is uncertain. The CDR3 has 13 amino acids. V was pared by 3 bases and J by 1 base, with 9 bases between. From germline, CDR1 is GTSNPN and CDR2 SVGIG (reference sequence).